What follows are 3 T cell receptor beta chains derived from one specimen sequenced in a study of cytomegalovirus exposure and HLA in healthy donors. The PCR used 60 Vbeta and 13 Jbeta primers. Method: immunoSEQ multiplex PCR; TCRdb's copy keeps in-frame clones and lacks some. This repertoire shows 35,000 to 40,000 clones, 90% to 95% found once; its top ten account for roughly 2.7%. The sample taken for sequencing was PBMCs. The receptor set was obtained from a woman aged 18-29 years in good health and CMV-seronegative.

This chain joins TRBV6-5 and TRBJ2-2; D unclear. Germline values: CDR1 MNHEY, CDR2 SVGAGI. V was pared by 5 bases and J by 0 bases, with 10 bases between. This CDR3 is built from 15 residues. The CDR3 coding sequence is TGTGCCAGCAGTCGAGTTACCGCGAACACCGGGGAGCTGTTTTTT. This codes for CASSRVTANTGELFF.

V usage is TRBV4-1 and J usage is TRBJ2-1, with 9 bases fitting TRBD2. The germline V gene has CDR1 MGHRA and CDR2 YSYEKL. The CDR3 covers 17 residues. The J segment lost 7 bases and the V segment lost 1 base, leaving 11 bases of the junction unmatched. This CDR3 reads CASSQGPISGSENEQFF. In nucleotides, the CDR3 is TGCGCCAGCAGCCAAGGCCCGATTAGCGGGAGCGAGAATGAGCAGTTCTTC.

This chain uses TRBV5-1 with TRBJ2-2, with D possibly TRBD2 on 6 matching bases. Trimming took 0 bases from V and 2 from J, leaving 11 bases between them. Germline-derived CDR1 and CDR2 are SGHRS and YFSETQ. The CDR3 has 16 amino acids. CDR3 sequence (DNA): TGCGCCAGCAGCTTGGAGCGGGTACTTAACACCGGGGAGCTGTTTTTT. Its translation: CASSLERVLNTGELFF. Full variable domain (remainder filled in from reference TRBV5-1 and TRBJ2-2): KAGVTQTPRYLIKTRGQQVTLSCSPISGHRSVSWYQQTPGQGLQFLFEYFSETQRNKGNFPGRFSGRQFSNSRSEMNVSTLELGDSALYLCASSLERVLNTGELFFGEGSRLTVL.